The sample holds many counts of the clone carrying this TCR beta chain. Its matching antigen is unknown. This sample was taken from a study of regulatory T cells in long-lasting Graves disease. Overall study findings and caveats: Patients with persistent Graves' had lower TCR diversity than newly diagnosed patients. There were preferences for TRBV28, TRBJ1-2 and TRBJ2-5 in persistent disease.

iRepertoire HTBI primers and Arm-PCR of CDR3 regions built TCR beta libraries. Authors' analysis steps: Identification yielded approximately 67 TRBV and under 15 TRBJ segments across samples. TCRdb re-called the multiplex PCR reads through MiXCR, storing one row per CDR3 protein. The V and J calls and clone size come from TCRdb's table, not from the authors' own analysis. The sample comprises 420,000 or so distinct CDR3 sequences, around 24% of which are singletons, and roughly 26% rests with the top ten. Time point indicated: persistent/refractory GD, antithyroid drugs over 5 years with positive TRAb. PBMCs were the source of the RNA used for TCR sequencing. The CDR3 loop spans 15 amino acids. V dropped 2 bases and J dropped 5 bases, with 16 bases sitting between them. The V gene's germline CDR1 is SGHTA and CDR2 FQGNSA.

This rearrangement joins TRBV7-2 to TRBJ2-7, with D perhaps given as TRBD1 or TRBD2 (5 bases each). The clonotype originates from a female donor with Graves disease. The sequencing used peripheral blood mononuclear cells (PBMCs), collected when the disease was refractory, from a patient treated with antithyroid drugs. The CDR3 bases are TGTGCCAGCAGCTTATGGGGCCTAGCCAACCACGAGCAGTACTTC. As protein: CASSLWGLANHEQYF.